Each of the 28 T cell receptor beta chains below was sequenced from the same sample in a study of OX40 agonist ivuxolimab in advanced cancers. Repertoires were generated with immunoSEQ multiplex PCR, while TCRdb's copy carries only in-frame clones and drops some. The profile shows 95,000 to 100,000 clones, about 80% of them singletons. The source was CD4+ or CD8+ T cells sorted from blood, collected in a trial of the OX40 agonist ivuxolimab. These receptor sequences come from an adult with an advanced solid tumor such as melanoma, head and neck, liver or kidney cancer.

V usage is TRBV27 and J usage is TRBJ2-7; 9 bases line up with TRBD1. J lost 5 bases, V lost 4 bases, and 9 bases had no gene match. Per the germline V gene, CDR1 is MNHEY and CDR2 is SMNVEV (reference sequence). The CDR3 totals 15 residues. The CDR3 spells CASSWDRTGAHEQYF. In DNA, the CDR3 is TGTGCCAGCAGTTGGGATCGGACAGGGGCCCACGAGCAGTACTTC.

The chain uses TRBV9 and TRBJ2-2; 8 positions match TRBD1. The CDR3 has 18 residues. Losses at the gene ends were 5 bases for V and 3 bases for J; bases not matched to a gene: 15. Germline V gene data show CDR1 as SGDLS and CDR2 as YYNGEE. CDR3 amino acids: CASSGESRGLRDTGELFF. The CDR3 region has the DNA TGTGCCAGCAGTGGAGAGTCCAGGGGGCTTAGGGACACCGGGGAGCTGTTTTTT.

The chain recombines TRBV7-9 with TRBJ2-3; D gene uncertain. V gave up 2 bases and J gave up 3 bases, with 15 bases separating them. Germline CDR1 and CDR2: SEHNR and FQNEAQ (reference sequence). The length of the CDR3 is 16 residues. CDR3 coding DNA: TGTGCCAGCAGCTTATATGAGGTGCTACGGACAGATACGCAGTATTTT. Its translation: CASSLYEVLRTDTQYF. Complete variable domain (other parts from reference TRBV7-9 and TRBJ2-3): DTGVSQNPRHKITKRGQNVTFRCDPISEHNRLYWYRQTLGQGPEFLTYFQNEAQLEKSRLLSDRFSAERPKGSFSTLEIQRTEQGDSAMYLCASSLYEVLRTDTQYFGPGTRLTVL.

The count of this clone is one. The V gene is TRBV18, the J gene TRBJ1-5, with D perhaps matching TRBD1 (5 bases). The V gene's germline CDR1 is KGHSH and CDR2 LQKENI. The CDR3 has 13 residues. Trimming removed 2 bases at V and 4 bases at J, with 6 bases between. CDR3 DNA sequence: TGTGCCAGCTCACCAGACAGAAATCAGCCCCAGCATTTT. Translated: CASSPDRNQPQHF.

This sequence joins TRBV5-1 and TRBJ2-1, with D maybe TRBD2 (5 bases). This CDR3 is 19 amino acids long. With 4 bases removed from V and 0 bases from J, the gap between germline ends came to 23 bases. Per the germline V gene, CDR1 is SGHRS and CDR2 is YFSETQ. This CDR3 is CASSLGLLLDPSSYNEQFF. The CDR3 bases are TGCGCCAGCAGCCTTGGGTTACTACTAGACCCGAGCTCCTACAATGAGCAGTTCTTC.

J is TRBJ1-1 and V is TRBV4-2; unclear D gene. V lost 4 bases, J lost 1 base, and 7 bases lay in between. CDR1 LGHNA and CDR2 YNFKEQ come from the germline V gene. The CDR3 has 13 amino acids. CDR3 in DNA: TGTGCCAGCAGCCGGTGGGCGAACACTGAAGCTTTCTTT. Amino acids: CASSRWANTEAFF.

This clone was detected many times. This chain joins TRBV7-3 and TRBJ2-7, with D possibly being TRBD1 (6 bases). CDR3 size: 15 residues. The germline gives CDR1 SGHTA, CDR2 FQGTGA. Trimming left V 3 bases short and J 5 bases short, with 17 bases between. CDR3 sequence (DNA): TGTGCCAGCAGCTTGAGTGGCAGGGGAAGCGACGAGCAGTACTTC. Translating it yields CASSLSGRGSDEQYF.

The rearrangement uses TRBV9 and TRBJ1-6, with 11 bases aligning to TRBD1. This CDR3 is built from 18 residues. Per germline, CDR1 SGDLS and CDR2 YYNGEE. V trimming: 3 bases; J trimming: 9 bases; junction bases outside the gene matches: 14. Here the CDR3 reads CASSAGQGAILSGSPLHF. CDR3 bases: TGTGCCAGCAGCGCTGGACAGGGGGCGATATTATCGGGTTCACCCCTCCACTTT.

The rearrangement joins TRBV28 to TRBJ1-2; TRBD1 is a possible D gene (5 bases). The CDR3 runs to 15 residues. With 3 bases removed from V and 0 bases from J, the gap between germline ends came to 11 bases. Per germline, CDR1 MDHEN and CDR2 SYDVKM. The CDR3 region is CASSLEGTANYGYTF. The CDR3 nucleotides read TGTGCCAGCAGTTTGGAAGGGACCGCTAACTATGGCTACACCTTC.

V and J are TRBV15 and TRBJ2-7; either TRBD1 or TRBD2 may fit D (5 bases each). The V end lost 5 bases, the J end lost 1 base, and 9 bases lay between the germline ends. This CDR3 has 13 amino acids. Germline V gene lookup returns CDR1 LNHNV and CDR2 YYDKDF (reference sequence). The CDR3 spells CATSRGSSYEQYF. CDR3 coding DNA: TGTGCCACCAGCCGGGGCAGTTCCTACGAGCAGTACTTC.

This rearrangement joins TRBV25-1 to TRBJ2-7, with TRBD1 identical over 11 bases. The germline gives CDR1 MGHDK, CDR2 SYGVNS. J gave up 7 bases and V 6 bases, and 11 bases lay outside the gene matches. The CDR3 consists of 15 residues. The CDR3 sequence is CASREGQGEGLEQYF. The CDR3, as DNA: TGTGCCAGCAGGGAGGGACAGGGGGAAGGTTTGGAGCAGTACTTC.

The chain recombines TRBV9 with TRBJ1-3; tentatively, D is TRBD1 (6 bases). CDR3 length: 13 residues. The V gene's germline CDR1 is SGDLS and CDR2 YYNGEE. The V end was cut by 1 base, the J end by 4 bases, with 6 bases between. This CDR3 is CASSVTGGNTIYF. CDR3 in DNA: TGTGCCAGCAGCGTAACAGGGGGAAACACCATATATTTT.

CDR3 DNA sequence: TGTGCCACAGCGGCCAGGACTAGCGGGGTCGGGGAGACCCAGTACTTC. This codes for CATAARTSGVGETQYF. The chain is built from TRBV2 and TRBJ2-5, with TRBD2 matching over 12 bases. Germline CDR1 and CDR2: SNHLY and FYNNEI. This CDR3 is 16 amino acids long. The V and J ends lost 10 bases and 5 bases, in that order; junction bases with no gene match: 14.

In its sample, this clone was seen a few times. The chain uses TRBV29-1 and TRBJ1-2; no clear D. The germline V gene encodes CDR1 SQVTM and CDR2 ANQGSEA. V was clipped by 0 bases and J by 4 bases, with 9 bases between them. This CDR3 contains 13 residues. CDR3 sequence: CSVEDRLPYGYTF. Written as DNA, the CDR3 is TGCAGCGTTGAAGACCGGCTACCCTATGGCTACACCTTC. Based on the CDR3 plus reference TRBV29-1 and TRBJ1-2, the full variable domain is SAVISQKPSRDICQRGTSLTIQCQVDSQVTMMFWYRQQPGQSLTLIATANQGSEATYESGFVIDKFPISRPNLTFSTLTVSNMSPEDSSIYLCSVEDRLPYGYTFGSGTRLTVV.

The chain recombines TRBV7-9 with TRBJ1-4; TRBD1 might be the D (5 bases). The germline V gene encodes CDR1 SEHNR and CDR2 FQNEAQ (reference sequence). Trimming took 6 bases from V and 4 from J, leaving 9 bases between them. This CDR3 spans 13 amino acids. CDR3 in amino acids: CASSRGNNEKLFF. The DNA for the CDR3 is TGTGCCAGCAGTAGGGGAAATAATGAAAAACTGTTTTTT.

This rearrangement joins TRBV20-1 to TRBJ1-5; unclear D gene. The V end was cut by 1 base, the J end by 9 bases, with 7 bases between. The germline V gene encodes CDR1 DFQATT and CDR2 SNEGSKA (reference sequence). The CDR3 length is 11 residues. The CDR3 coding sequence is TGCAGTGCTAGAGCGGACGGGCCCCAGCATTTT. Protein sequence: CSARADGPQHF.

V usage is TRBV5-8 and J usage is TRBJ2-2; TRBD2 aligns across 10 bases. V lost 4 bases to trimming and J lost 0 bases; unmatched junction nucleotides: 3. Germline lookup yields CDR1 SGHTS and CDR2 YDEGEE. The CDR3 has 16 residues. The CDR3 sequence: CASSVSGRSNTGELFF. The CDR3 DNA reads TGTGCCAGCAGCGTTAGCGGGAGGTCGAACACCGGGGAGCTGTTTTTT.

V usage is TRBV7-2 and J usage is TRBJ2-3, with D unclear. V was shortened by 5 bases and J by 2 bases, with 8 bases between the two germline ends. CDR3 length: 13 residues. Per germline, CDR1 SGHTA and CDR2 FQGNSA. The DNA for the CDR3 is TGTGCCAGCAGCCAGCGTTACACAGATACGCAGTATTTT. Amino acid sequence: CASSQRYTDTQYF.

This chain links TRBV5-6 with TRBJ1-2, with TRBD1 identical over 7 bases. The CDR3 covers 13 residues. CDR1 and CDR2 from the germline V gene are SGHDT and YYEEEE. V lost 3 bases to trimming and J lost 5 bases; unmatched junction nucleotides: 4. The DNA for the CDR3 is TGTGCCAGCAGCTACCGGGACAGATATGGCTACACCTTC. Encoded protein: CASSYRDRYGYTF.

The chain combines TRBV29-1 with TRBJ2-1; D perhaps matches TRBD1 (6 bases). Germline CDR1 SQVTM, CDR2 ANQGSEA. The CDR3 length is 16 residues. Between the trimmed V and J ends, which lost 7 bases and 0 bases, there was a span of 19 bases. The CDR3 region is CSGIRTESSSYNEQFF. In DNA form, the CDR3 reads TGCAGCGGTATCCGGACAGAGAGCAGCTCCTACAATGAGCAGTTCTTC.

This clone was counted once. The chain is built from TRBV7-8 and TRBJ2-7; D is perhaps TRBD2 (5 bases). CDR3 length: 14 residues. Trimming stripped 1 base from V and 3 bases from J, with 10 bases between. Germline V gene sequence: CDR1 SGHVS, CDR2 FQNEAQ. Written as DNA, the CDR3 is TGTGCCAGCAGCTTAGTAGGTAGCGACTACGAGCAGTACTTC. Protein product: CASSLVGSDYEQYF. The full variable domain, rest sourced from reference TRBV7-8 and TRBJ2-7, is GAGVSQSPRYKVAKRGQDVALRCDPISGHVSLFWYQQALGQGPEFLTYFQNEAQLDKSGLPSDRFFAERPEGSVSTLKIQRTQQEDSAVYLCASSLVGSDYEQYFGPGTRLTVT.

This chain connects TRBV2 to TRBJ2-1, with TRBD1 matching 7 bases. The CDR3 is 15 amino acids. V was clipped by 4 bases and J by 9 bases; unmatched bases: 12. Germline CDR1 is SNHLY and CDR2 is FYNNEI. In DNA, the CDR3 is TGTGCCAGCAGTGTGAGGCGGCTAGGGGGCGGTGAGCAGTTCTTC. Translated, it gives CASSVRRLGGGEQFF. Looking up the rest from reference TRBV2 and TRBJ2-1 gives the full variable domain: EPEVTQTPSHQVTQMGQEVILRCVPISNHLYFYWYRQILGQKVEFLVSFYNNEISEKSEIFDDQFSVERPDGSNFTLKIRSTKLEDSAMYFCASSVRRLGGGEQFFGPGTRLTVL.

The rearrangement links TRBV5-1 to TRBJ1-2; no reliable D call. The CDR3 consists of 13 residues. V was clipped by 0 bases and J by 4 bases, with 7 bases between them. Germline V CDR1 and CDR2: SGHRS, YFSETQ. CDR3 DNA sequence: TGCGCCAGCAGCTTGGACAGCTTCTATGGCTACACCTTC. Its translation is CASSLDSFYGYTF.

V usage is TRBV27 and J usage is TRBJ2-6; TRBD1 might be the D (6 bases). This CDR3 has 16 amino acids. The germline gives CDR1 MNHEY, CDR2 SMNVEV (reference sequence). Deletions cut 6 bases from V and 1 base from J, with 13 bases between. The CDR3: CASSAYRVSGANVLTF. The DNA for the CDR3 is TGTGCCAGCAGCGCATACAGGGTTTCTGGGGCCAACGTCCTGACTTTC.

This rearrangement joins TRBV30 to TRBJ2-5; 11 bases match TRBD2. CDR1 and CDR2 (germline): GTSNPN, SVGIG (reference sequence). The CDR3 has 18 amino acids. After removal of 6 bases from V and 5 bases from J, the junction contained 20 bases not matched to a gene. The CDR3 reads CACTRSRLAGGGGETQYF. The CDR3 DNA reads TGTGCCTGTACCCGGTCCCGGCTAGCGGGAGGCGGCGGGGAGACCCAGTACTTC.

The CDR3: CASSSRLGRAYEQYF. The CDR3 bases are TGCGCCAGCAGCTCTCGACTGGGAAGGGCCTACGAGCAGTACTTC. The chain combines TRBV5-1 with TRBJ2-7; D not resolved. The CDR3 spans 15 residues. CDR1 and CDR2 (germline): SGHRS, YFSETQ. V lost 3 bases, J lost 2 bases, and 15 bases lay in between.

J is TRBJ2-7 and V is TRBV21-1; the D call TRBD2 from the table was never checked on the DNA. TRBV21-1 has pseudogene status. The CDR3 runs to 15 residues. The CDR3 reads CASSTIAGLVYEQYF. The CDR3 nucleotides are TGTGCCAGCAGCACCATAGCGGGACTCGTCTACGAGCAGTACTTC.

This chain connects TRBV6-5 to TRBJ1-5; 7 bases agree with TRBD1. Germline V CDR1 and CDR2: MNHEY, SVGAGI. V was pared by 4 bases and J by 4 bases, with 7 bases of the junction left unmatched. The CDR3 covers 15 residues. CDR3 sequence (DNA): TGTGCCAGCAGTTCCACAGGGGTAGGTAATCAGCCCCAGCATTTT. Its translation is CASSSTGVGNQPQHF.